This TCR beta chain is from a study of cytomegalovirus exposure and HLA in healthy donors. Whole-study findings and limits: The CMV antigen specificity of a few CMV-associated chains was confirmed through in vitro analysis.

The PCR ran on 60 Vbeta and 13 Jbeta primers. In the original workflow: About 10 million shared chains were among approximately 87 million unique TCR beta chains counted in a later analysis. TCRdb's copy holds only in-frame clones and misses some; the assay was immunoSEQ multiplex PCR. The V and J calls and clone size are taken from that table; D and trimming were inferred from the DNA. Of about 160,000 clones listed, approximately 88% were seen once; the top ten hold 0.8% to 1.3%. The CDR3 runs to 15 residues. Germline loops: CDR1 MDHEN, CDR2 SYDVKM. V was pared by 5 bases and J by 1 base, with 12 bases between. About this clone itself: Its antigen remains unidentified.

The chain employs TRBV28 and TRBJ1-3; D is unresolved. The sample taken for sequencing was PBMCs. The receptor was derived from a man aged 30-40 years in good health and CMV-seronegative. CDR3 DNA sequence: TGTGCCAGCAGTCCCGCCTCGGGGTCTGGAAACACCATATATTTT. Translated, it gives CASSPASGSGNTIYF.